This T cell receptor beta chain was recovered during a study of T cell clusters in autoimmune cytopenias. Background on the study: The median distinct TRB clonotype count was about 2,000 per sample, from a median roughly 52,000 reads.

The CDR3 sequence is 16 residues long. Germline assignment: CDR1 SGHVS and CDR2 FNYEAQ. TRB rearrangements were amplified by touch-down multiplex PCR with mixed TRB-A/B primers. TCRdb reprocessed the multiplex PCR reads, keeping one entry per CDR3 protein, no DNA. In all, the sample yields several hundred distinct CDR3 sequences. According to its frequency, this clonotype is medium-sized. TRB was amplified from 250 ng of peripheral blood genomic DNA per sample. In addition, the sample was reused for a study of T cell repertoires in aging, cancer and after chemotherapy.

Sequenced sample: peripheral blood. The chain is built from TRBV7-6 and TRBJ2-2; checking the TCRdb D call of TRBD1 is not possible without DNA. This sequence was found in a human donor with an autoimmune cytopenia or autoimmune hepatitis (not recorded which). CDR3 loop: CASSLEGGSNTGELFF.